Listed below are T cell receptor beta chains from one sample, sequenced in a study of regulatory T cells in long-lasting Graves disease. TCRdb reanalysed the multiplex PCR reads using MiXCR and keeps one entry per CDR3 protein. This table has about half a million distinct CDR3 sequences, around a fifth appearing once. Sample: peripheral blood mononuclear cells (PBMCs), taken when the disease was refractory, from a patient treated with antithyroid drugs. These receptors originate from a female donor with Graves disease. Each CDR3 is given with its conserved first and last residue. D genes are given only for firm matches. For some rows the clone size is stated as once, few or many, or as a class when expanded; others skip it.

TRBV30	TRBJ1-4	-	14	once	TGTGCCTGGAGTCTACAGAGATTTAATGAAAAACTGTTTTTT	CAWSLQRFNEKLFF
TRBV5-1	TRBJ2-7	TRBD1	15	-	TGCGCCAGCAGCCAGATCGGGACAGGAGGGAGCGAGCAGTACTTC	CASSQIGTGGSEQYF
TRBV13	TRBJ1-6	TRBD1	15	few	TGTGCCAGCAGCTCAAGACAGGGAGTAGGGTCACCCCTCCACTTT	CASSSRQGVGSPLHF
TRBV29-1	TRBJ2-1	-	13	once	TGCAGCTGGGCCGGTAGCTCCTACAATGAGCAGTTCTTC	CSWAGSSYNEQFF
TRBV20-1	TRBJ2-5	TRBD2	12	many	TGCAGTGCTAGTGCTAGCGGAGAGACCCAGTACTTC	CSASASGETQYF
TRBV12-3/TRBV12-4	TRBJ2-2	-	15	many	TGTGCCAGCGATCAACCGGGGCTTAACACCGGGGAGCTGTTTTTT	CASDQPGLNTGELFF
TRBV7-9	TRBJ1-2	-	14	-	TGTGCCAGCAGCTTAAGGACCGGGTTCTATGGCTACACCTTC	CASSLRTGFYGYTF
TRBV7-2	TRBJ1-4	-	19	many	TGTGCCAGCAGCTTAGCGCCGAGGGTCGCCCTTGCAACTAATGAAAAACTGTTTTTT	CASSLAPRVALATNEKLFF
TRBV12-3/TRBV12-4	TRBJ2-7	TRBD1	16	many	TGTGCCAGCAGTTTATGGGACAGGGGAAGGTCCTACGAGCAGTACTTC	CASSLWDRGRSYEQYF
TRBV12-3/TRBV12-4	TRBJ1-5	-	15	-	TGTGCCAGCAGTTTGGGGGTTAATAGCAATCAGCCCCAGCATTTT	CASSLGVNSNQPQHF
TRBV5-1	TRBJ2-7	-	12	-	TGCGCCAGCAGCCGGGGTAAAGACGAGCAGCACTTC	CASSRGKDEQHF
TRBV20-1	TRBJ1-6	-	16	few	TGCAGTGCTAGAGAACGACTGAGCTCCTATAATTCACCCCTCCACTTT	CSARERLSSYNSPLHF
TRBV10-3	TRBJ2-7	-	13	once	TGTGCCACCTCAGGACCGGGGGCCTACGAGCAGTACTTC	CATSGPGAYEQYF
TRBV6-1	TRBJ1-1	-	13	-	TGTGCCAGCACGAGCAGGACCAACACTGAAGCTTTCTTT	CASTSRTNTEAFF
TRBV19	TRBJ1-2	-	13	-	TGTGCCAGTAGGGATCTGGGGGCCAGTGGCTACACCTTC	CASRDLGASGYTF
TRBV6-1	TRBJ1-1	-	13	few	TGTGCCAGCAGATATGGACTGAACACTGAAGCTTTCTTT	CASRYGLNTEAFF
TRBV6-1	TRBJ2-7	-	13	many	TGTGCCAGCAGTGTCCGGCCACCCTACGAGCAGTACTTC	CASSVRPPYEQYF
TRBV18	TRBJ2-3	-	15	once	TGTGCCAGCTCACCACGGGGTTGGAGCACAGATACGCAGTATTTT	CASSPRGWSTDTQYF
TRBV6-2/TRBV6-3	TRBJ1-1	-	16	many	TGTGCCAGCAGCCGGGGACACTCCACTCCCAACACTGAAGCTTTCTTT	CASSRGHSTPNTEAFF
TRBV20-1	TRBJ2-7	-	15	few	TGCAGTGCTAGAGATAGAGACGGCGGAGTGTACGAGCAGTACTTC	CSARDRDGGVYEQYF
TRBV12-3/TRBV12-4	TRBJ1-1	-	12	many	TGTGCCAGCAGTTCAAGACAAGATGAAGCTTTCTTT	CASSSRQDEAFF
TRBV30	TRBJ2-7	-	12	few	TGTGCCTGGAGTCCCGCTAGCTACGAGCAGTACTTC	CAWSPASYEQYF
TRBV5-4	TRBJ2-7	TRBD1	15	few	TGTGCCAGCAGCGGATCCGGGACAGGAATCAACGAGCAGTACTTC	CASSGSGTGINEQYF
TRBV6-9	TRBJ2-2	TRBD1	14	-	TGTGCCAGCAGTTTGGGACAGATCACCGGGGAGCTGTTTTTT	CASSLGQITGELFF